These 3 T cell receptor beta chains were sequenced from one sample in a study of early T cells in non-severe SARS-CoV-2 infection. One entry per CDR3 protein results from TCRdb running MiXCR on the 5' RACE reads. The sample yields under 20,000 distinct CDR3 sequences, approximately 4.7% seen once. Material for sequencing was whole blood. The source is an adult who was a healthcare worker with PCR-confirmed SARS-CoV-2 infection or an uninfected control (not recorded which).

In its sample, this clonotype was seen many times. This sequence joins TRBV14 and TRBJ2-1, with D uncertain. Per germline, CDR1 SGHDN and CDR2 FVKESK. This CDR3 is 13 amino acids long. Between the trimmed V and J ends, which lost 4 bases and 7 bases, there was a span of 11 bases. In DNA, the CDR3 is TGTGCCAGCAGCCCTGTCAGCTTTAATGAGCAGTTCTTC. Protein: CASSPVSFNEQFF.

This clonotype was seen at least ten times. A read error may explain this, as a much larger clone is one base away. The V gene is TRBV28, the J gene TRBJ1-3; 8 bases align to TRBD1. The CDR3 sequence is 14 residues long. CDR1 is MDHEN, CDR2 SYDVKM, per germline. Unmatched junction bases numbered 3, after V lost 2 bases and J lost 6 bases. DNA of the CDR3: TGTGCCAGCAGTTTACAGGGGGCTGAAAACACCATATATTTT. Protein product: CASSLQGAENTIYF.

This clonotype was seen repeatedly, ten times or more. The genes are TRBV27 and TRBJ2-7; D unresolved. The CDR3 runs to 14 residues. CDR1 MNHEY and CDR2 SMNVEV come from the germline V gene (reference sequence). V lost 5 bases to trimming and J lost 0 bases, with 11 bases between them. The DNA for the CDR3 is TGTGCCAGCAGTGCCAGCCGGAACTCCTACGAGCAGTACTTC. Its protein is CASSASRNSYEQYF.